This TCR beta chain was identified in a study of shared clonotypes between healthy human individuals. Naive CD8 cells lacked CD45RO and underwent positive selection for CCR7, leaving out terminally differentiated effector memory CD45RA+ cells. As regards this clone: Its cognate antigen is unknown.

The input for sorted-subset replicate PCRs was approximately 200 ng DNA, 25,000 to 30,000 T cell genomes. Profiled with immunoSEQ multiplex PCR; TCRdb holds only in-frame clones, not every one. This sample has 550,000 to 650,000 clones; roughly 95% occur once, and the top ten carry approximately 0.12%. Germline V gene lookup returns CDR1 MNHEY and CDR2 SMNVEV (reference sequence). This CDR3 spans 15 amino acids. The V and J ends lost 6 bases and 0 bases respectively, with 15 bases between them. Study findings and constraints: All-four-donor shared clonotypes had higher generation probabilities than non-shared clonotypes did.

This receptor was identified in a woman in her 30s in good health. The chain carries TRBV27 and TRBJ2-7; weak D call: TRBD2 (7 bases). Sample: naive CD8+ T cells sorted from blood. CDR3 sequence: CASRRGTLFSYEQYF. The CDR3 coding sequence is TGTGCCAGCAGGCGGGGGACACTCTTCTCCTACGAGCAGTACTTC.